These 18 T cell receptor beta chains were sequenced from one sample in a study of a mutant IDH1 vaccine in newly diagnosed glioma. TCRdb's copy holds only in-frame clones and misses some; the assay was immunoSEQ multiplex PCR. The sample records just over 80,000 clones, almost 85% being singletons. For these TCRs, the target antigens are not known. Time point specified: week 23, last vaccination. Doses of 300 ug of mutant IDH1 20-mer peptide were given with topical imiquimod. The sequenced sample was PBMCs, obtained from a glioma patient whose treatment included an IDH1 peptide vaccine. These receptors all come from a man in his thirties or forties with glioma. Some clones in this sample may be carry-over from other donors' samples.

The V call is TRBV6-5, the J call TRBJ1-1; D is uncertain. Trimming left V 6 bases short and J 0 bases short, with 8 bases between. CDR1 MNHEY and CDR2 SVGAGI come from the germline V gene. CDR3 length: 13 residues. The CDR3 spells CASRETVNTEAFF. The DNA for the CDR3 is TGTGCCAGCAGAGAGACGGTGAACACTGAAGCTTTCTTT.

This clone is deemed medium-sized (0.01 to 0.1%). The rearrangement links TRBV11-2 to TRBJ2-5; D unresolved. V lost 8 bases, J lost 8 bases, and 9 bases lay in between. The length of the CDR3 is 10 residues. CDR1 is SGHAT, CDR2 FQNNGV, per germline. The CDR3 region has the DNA TGTGCCAGCGGGTATAGCACCCAGTACTTC. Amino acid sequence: CASGYSTQYF.

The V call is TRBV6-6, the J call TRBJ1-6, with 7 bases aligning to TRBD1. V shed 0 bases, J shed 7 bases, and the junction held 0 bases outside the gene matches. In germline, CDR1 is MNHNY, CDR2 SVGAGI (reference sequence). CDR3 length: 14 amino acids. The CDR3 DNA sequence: TGTGCCAGCAGTTACTCGGGACAGAATTCACCCCTCCACTTT. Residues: CASSYSGQNSPLHF.

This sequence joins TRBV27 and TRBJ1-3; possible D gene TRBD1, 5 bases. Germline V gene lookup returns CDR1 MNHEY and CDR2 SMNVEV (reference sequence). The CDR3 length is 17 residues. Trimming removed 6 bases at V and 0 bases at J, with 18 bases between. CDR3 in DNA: TGTGCCAGCAGCCCTCGGGCGCGGGGCGTCTCTGGAAACACCATATATTTT. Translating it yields CASSPRARGVSGNTIYF.

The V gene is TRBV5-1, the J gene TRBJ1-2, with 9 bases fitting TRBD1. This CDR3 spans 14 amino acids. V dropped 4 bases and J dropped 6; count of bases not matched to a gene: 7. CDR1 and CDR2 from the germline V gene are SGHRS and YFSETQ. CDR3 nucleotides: TGCGCCAGCAGCGCGGACAGGGGAGGTAATGGCTACACCTTC. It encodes CASSADRGGNGYTF.

CDR3 sequence (DNA): TGTGCCAGCAGCACCCGACTAGCCCAAGAGACCCAGTACTTC. It is translated as CASSTRLAQETQYF. The chain joins TRBV7-9 to TRBJ2-5, with TRBD2 matching 7 bases. Germline CDR1 and CDR2: SEHNR and FQNEAQ (reference sequence). CDR3 length: 14 residues. V shed 5 bases and J 1 base; nucleotides not matched to a gene: 4.

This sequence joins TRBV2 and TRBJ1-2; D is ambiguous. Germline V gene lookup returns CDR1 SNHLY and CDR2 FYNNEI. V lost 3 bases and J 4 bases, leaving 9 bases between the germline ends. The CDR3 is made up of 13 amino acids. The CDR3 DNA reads TGTGCCAGCAGTGAGTTAGGGTCCTATGGCTACACCTTC. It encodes CASSELGSYGYTF.

CDR3 DNA sequence: TGTGCCAGCAGTCCGAGGGTTTCAACTAATGAAAAACTGTTTTTT. It codes for CASSPRVSTNEKLFF. V and J are TRBV2 and TRBJ1-4; no definite D call. V was pared by 5 bases and J by 0 bases, with 10 bases between. Germline lookup yields CDR1 SNHLY and CDR2 FYNNEI. The CDR3 extends over 15 amino acids.

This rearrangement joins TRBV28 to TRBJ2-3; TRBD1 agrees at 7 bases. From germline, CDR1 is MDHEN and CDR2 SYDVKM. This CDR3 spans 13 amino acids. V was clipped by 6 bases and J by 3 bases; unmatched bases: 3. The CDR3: CASSETGTDTQYF. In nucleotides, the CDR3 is TGTGCCAGCAGCGAGACAGGGACAGATACGCAGTATTTT. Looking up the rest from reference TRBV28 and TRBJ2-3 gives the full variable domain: DVKVTQSSRYLVKRTGEKVFLECVQDMDHENMFWYRQDPGLGLRLIYFSYDVKMKEKGDIPEGYSVSREKKERFSLILESASTNQTSMYLCASSETGTDTQYFGPGTRLTVL.

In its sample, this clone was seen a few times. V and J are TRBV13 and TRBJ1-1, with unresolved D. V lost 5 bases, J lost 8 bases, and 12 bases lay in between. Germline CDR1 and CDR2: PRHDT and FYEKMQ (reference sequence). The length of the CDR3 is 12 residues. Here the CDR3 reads CASSPRVGEAFF. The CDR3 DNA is TGTGCCAGCAGCCCAAGGGTAGGCGAAGCTTTCTTT.

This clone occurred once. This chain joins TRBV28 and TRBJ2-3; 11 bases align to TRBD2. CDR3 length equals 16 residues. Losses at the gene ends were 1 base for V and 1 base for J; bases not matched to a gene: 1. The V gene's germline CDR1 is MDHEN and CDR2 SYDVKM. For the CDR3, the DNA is TGTGCCAGCAGTTTATTGACTAGCGGGGGCACAGATACGCAGTATTTT. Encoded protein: CASSLLTSGGTDTQYF. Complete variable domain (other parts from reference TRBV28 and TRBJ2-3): DVKVTQSSRYLVKRTGEKVFLECVQDMDHENMFWYRQDPGLGLRLIYFSYDVKMKEKGDIPEGYSVSREKKERFSLILESASTNQTSMYLCASSLLTSGGTDTQYFGPGTRLTVL.

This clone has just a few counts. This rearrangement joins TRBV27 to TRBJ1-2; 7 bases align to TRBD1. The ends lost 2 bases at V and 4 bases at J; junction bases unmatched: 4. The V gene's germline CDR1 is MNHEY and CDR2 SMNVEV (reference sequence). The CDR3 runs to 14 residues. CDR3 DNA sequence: TGTGCCAGCAGTTTAGGGGGGACAGCCTATGGCTACACCTTC. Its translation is CASSLGGTAYGYTF.

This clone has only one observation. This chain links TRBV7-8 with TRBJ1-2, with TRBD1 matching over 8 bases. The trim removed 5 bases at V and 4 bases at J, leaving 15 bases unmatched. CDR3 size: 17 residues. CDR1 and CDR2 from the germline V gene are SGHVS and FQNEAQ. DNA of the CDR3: TGTGCCAGCAGCCCCTCCGCGGGGACAGGCCGGATCTATGGCTACACCTTC. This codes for CASSPSAGTGRIYGYTF.

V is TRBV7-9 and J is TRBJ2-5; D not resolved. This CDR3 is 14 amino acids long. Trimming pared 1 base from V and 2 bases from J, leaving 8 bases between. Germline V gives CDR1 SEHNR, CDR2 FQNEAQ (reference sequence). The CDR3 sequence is CASSLVSLQETQYF. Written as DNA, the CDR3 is TGTGCCAGCAGCTTAGTGTCGCTACAAGAGACCCAGTACTTC.

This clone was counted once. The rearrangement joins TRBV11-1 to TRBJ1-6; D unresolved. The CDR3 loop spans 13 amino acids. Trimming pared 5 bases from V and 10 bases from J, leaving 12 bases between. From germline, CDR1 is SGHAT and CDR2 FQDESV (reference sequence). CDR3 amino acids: CASSPSVQSPLHF. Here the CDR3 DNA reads TGTGCCAGCAGCCCCAGCGTGCAGTCACCCCTCCACTTT.

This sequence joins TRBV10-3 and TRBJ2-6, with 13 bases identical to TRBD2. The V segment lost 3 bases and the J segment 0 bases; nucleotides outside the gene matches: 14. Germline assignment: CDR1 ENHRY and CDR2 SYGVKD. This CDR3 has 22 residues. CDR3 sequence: CAISEPPGRLAGGLSGANVLTF. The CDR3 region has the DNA TGTGCCATCAGTGAACCCCCCGGGCGACTAGCGGGAGGCCTCTCTGGGGCCAACGTCCTGACTTTC.

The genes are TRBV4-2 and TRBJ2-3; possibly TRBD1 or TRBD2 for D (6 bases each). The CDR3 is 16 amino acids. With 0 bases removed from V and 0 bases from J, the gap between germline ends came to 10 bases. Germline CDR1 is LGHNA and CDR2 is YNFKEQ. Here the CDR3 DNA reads TGTGCCAGCAGCCAAGATTGGGGGGCCAGCACAGATACGCAGTATTTT. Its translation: CASSQDWGASTDTQYF.

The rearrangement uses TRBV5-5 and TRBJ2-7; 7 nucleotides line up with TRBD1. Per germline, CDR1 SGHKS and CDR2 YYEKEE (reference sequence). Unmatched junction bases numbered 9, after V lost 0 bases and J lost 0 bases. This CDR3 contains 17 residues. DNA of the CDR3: TGTGCCAGCAGCTTGGTATTAAGGGACAGTAGCTCCTACGAGCAGTACTTC. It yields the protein CASSLVLRDSSSYEQYF.